This T cell receptor beta chain was identified during a study of Ad26.COV2.S vaccination and SARS-CoV-2 variants (dated by TCRdb to the early 2020s). For the wider study: Vaccine-arm donors were drawn from COV1001, a multicentre, randomized, double-blind, placebo-controlled phase I-IIa trial of Ad26.COV2.S in healthy adults. Ad26.COV2.S was administered intramuscularly at a dose of 5x10^10 or 1x10^11 viral particles, either as one shot or as two shots given 56 days apart. Sequencing of the TCRbeta repertoire served to evaluate the specificity and breadth of SARS-CoV-2-reactive T cell receptors following Ad26.COV2.S vaccination. A total of around 32 samples were included in the TCR-sequenced set, comprising around 19 Ad26.COV2.S vaccine recipients, 5 placebo recipients and 8 SARS-CoV-2 convalescent individuals. Participants in the trial were split at random into five groups of five each, receiving low-dose or high-dose Ad26.COV2.S once or twice, or else placebo on both occasions. Investigators remained blinded to trial group allocation during experiments and outcome assessment.

After removal of 5 bases from V and 6 bases from J, the junction retains 9 bases not matched to a gene. CDR1 and CDR2 (MDHEN, SYDVKM) derive from the germline V gene. The CDR3 measures 16 amino acids from cysteine to phenylalanine. Solely the CDR3 DNA is kept, with 48 bases framed from the first base. The treatment or condition label here, explained by the study, means: roughly 19 received Ad26.COV2.S at low or high dose, single or two shots; 5 received placebo; per-sample allocation not given. For vaccine and placebo recipients, the sequenced repertoires came from samples collected on day 63 after the first injection. Between 29 July and 7 August 2020, Cohort 1b enrolled around 24 adults aged 18-55 years at one site in Boston, USA. Ad26.COV2.S consisted of a replication-incompetent adenovirus type 26 vector by which a prefusion-stabilized SARS-CoV-2 spike protein from the original Wuhan strain was expressed.

As for this clone: Its specific antigen is unknown. Base qualities are not at hand, and no much larger clone is one base apart.

TCRbeta CDR3 regions were sequenced with the immunoSEQ Assay. After extraction, genomic DNA underwent amplification by bias-controlled multiplex PCR, followed by high-throughput sequencing. The published analysis was carried out like this. To quantify the absolute abundance of every unique TCRbeta CDR3 region, sequences were collapsed and filtered. T cell fraction was estimated by normalizing TCRbeta template counts to usable DNA, which was measured by amplifying reference genes present in all nucleated cells. Repertoire TCRs were annotated as SARS-CoV-2-specific when V gene, CDR3 amino acid sequence and J gene were exactly matched to a known reactive TCR set. The reference SARS-CoV-2 TCR set came from MIRA and was filtered for enrichment in COVID-19-positive ImmuneCODE repertoires, removing public or cross-reactive TCRs. Based on the MIRA antigens, annotated TCRs were further analysed at the level of specific ORF or position within ORF. Breadth was defined as the number of annotated unique rearrangements divided by the total number of unique productive rearrangements, and depth was defined as the summed frequency of the annotated unique rearrangements. Two-sided Wilcoxon rank-sum tests were used to compare TCR breadth between groups. This immuneACCESS table, as held by TCRdb, lists in-frame sequences with V and J called but not all clones. Of the missing ones, under half trace to an unresolved V gene in checked studies; the others have no known cause. D and trimming were read from the DNA, whereas the V and J calls and clone size are those reported in that table. In all, the sample holds roughly 320,000 clones, and around four fifths of those were seen once. The top ten constitute 2% to 2.5% of the sample.

What the work shows at the level of the full study, not this receptor alone: Comparing responses between vaccine doses or regimens was not something the study was powered to do. Compared with placebo recipients, Ad26.COV2.S recipients showed higher spike-specific TCR breadth (P = 0.0014). Vaccine and placebo recipients had similar non-spike TCR breadth, a finding consistent with the vaccine containing only spike. After vaccination, substantial breadth of spike-specific CD8+ and CD4+ T cell responses was reported. The authors noted that the TCR breadth and depth analyses may have underestimated total T cell responses.

The receptor's source is a person aged 18-60 years who received the Ad26.COV2.S COVID-19 vaccine or a placebo. This sequence uses TRBV28 and TRBJ1-3, with 11 central nucleotides matching TRBD1. Sample: peripheral blood, taken in a trial of Ad26.COV2.S vaccine versus placebo. The CDR3 region reads CASSPPPGQGVNTIYF. The DNA is as follows: TGTGCCAGCAGTCCCCCCCCGGGACAGGGGGTAAACACCATATATTTT.